The T cell receptor (beta chain) under discussion was sequenced for a study of blood T cell repertoires in COVID-19. After removal of 6 bases from V and 5 bases from J, the junction contained 6 bases not matched to a gene. The CDR3 spans 14 residues. Germline-derived CDR1 and CDR2 are WNHNN and SYGVQD (reference sequence). The protocol was immunoSEQ multiplex PCR, while the TCRdb copy is restricted to in-frame clones and leaves out a portion. The table includes about 200,000 clones, 84% detected once. Sequenced material: PBMCs or T cells enriched from blood (not recorded which). This clonotype originated in a woman aged 25 to 45 who had been exposed to COVID-19. The genes are TRBV10-1 and TRBJ2-3, with 9 bases matching TRBD2. CDR3 bases: TGCGCCAGCAGCTTCGGGACTAGCCTAGATACGCAGTATTTT. This codes for CASSFGTSLDTQYF.